Shown below are 30 T cell receptor beta chains from a single sample sequenced in a study of cytomegalovirus exposure and HLA in healthy donors. Here immunoSEQ multiplex PCR was the method, and the copy in TCRdb shows in-frame clones only, minus some. The sample lists approximately 82,000 clones, approximately 93% occurring once. Material for sequencing was PBMCs. The receptors shown here come from a man aged 18 to 29 in good health and CMV-seronegative.

The V gene is TRBV30, the J gene TRBJ1-1; D unresolved. The V end was cut by 3 bases, the J end by 0 bases, with 8 bases between. The CDR3 extends over 13 amino acids. The germline V gene has CDR1 GTSNPN and CDR2 SVGIG (reference sequence). DNA of the CDR3: TGTGCCTGGAGGCGGGGAGTGAACACTGAAGCTTTCTTT. It translates to CAWRRGVNTEAFF.

The V and J genes are TRBV4-2 and TRBJ2-7; 8 nucleotides agree with TRBD2. The CDR3 is 16 residues long. J lost 6 bases, V lost 1 base, and 11 bases had no gene match. CDR1 is LGHNA and CDR2 is YNFKEQ in the germline V gene. The CDR3 loop is CASSQGDEAGAGEQYF. The CDR3 region has the DNA TGTGCCAGCAGCCAAGGGGACGAAGCGGGAGCTGGCGAGCAGTACTTC.

The chain has TRBV10-1 and TRBJ2-5; the D gene is possibly TRBD2 (6 bases). With 0 bases removed from V and 1 base from J, the gap between germline ends came to 6 bases. There are 14 residues in the CDR3. The V gene's germline CDR1 is WNHNN and CDR2 SYGVQD (reference sequence). The CDR3 spells CASSESGGQETQYF. The CDR3 DNA sequence: TGCGCCAGCAGTGAGTCCGGGGGCCAAGAGACCCAGTACTTC.

V and J are TRBV7-9 and TRBJ2-2; 10 bases agree with TRBD2. There are 15 residues in the CDR3. Germline lookup yields CDR1 SEHNR and CDR2 FQNEAQ (reference sequence). J gave up 6 bases and V 5 bases, and 6 bases lay outside the gene matches. CDR3 DNA: TGTGCCAGCAGCAAAGCGGGGGGGCCCGCCGGGGAGCTGTTTTTT. Its protein is CASSKAGGPAGELFF. The full variable domain, its missing parts supplied by reference TRBV7-9 and TRBJ2-2, is DTGVSQNPRHKITKRGQNVTFRCDPISEHNRLYWYRQTLGQGPEFLTYFQNEAQLEKSRLLSDRFSAERPKGSFSTLEIQRTEQGDSAMYLCASSKAGGPAGELFFGEGSRLTVL.

The chain employs TRBV4-2 and TRBJ2-5; 9 bases are shared with TRBD2. The CDR3 is made up of 17 amino acids. The V gene's germline CDR1 is LGHNA and CDR2 YNFKEQ. V lost 0 bases to trimming and J lost 5 bases; unmatched junction nucleotides: 10. The CDR3 coding sequence is TGTGCCAGCAGCCAAGAGTCGTCTAGCGGGAAGTTGGAGACCCAGTACTTC. It specifies CASSQESSSGKLETQYF.

The rearrangement links TRBV4-3 to TRBJ2-2, with 8 bases that match TRBD2. After removal of 0 bases from V and 4 bases from J, the junction contained 7 bases not matched to a gene. CDR1 is LGHNA and CDR2 is YSLEER in the germline V gene. The CDR3 has 17 residues. CDR3 nucleotides: TGCGCCAGCAGCCAAGAATTCAGCGGGAGTCGCACCGGGGAGCTGTTTTTT. Translated, it gives CASSQEFSGSRTGELFF.

The chain is built from TRBV7-9 and TRBJ2-7, with TRBD1 matching over 8 bases. The CDR3 consists of 16 residues. After removal of 5 bases from V and 2 bases from J, the junction contained 11 bases not matched to a gene. The germline V gene encodes CDR1 SEHNR and CDR2 FQNEAQ (reference sequence). The CDR3 is CASSPLLDRATYEQYF. DNA of the CDR3: TGTGCCAGCAGCCCACTTCTGGACAGGGCAACCTACGAGCAGTACTTC.

The chain is built from TRBV9 and TRBJ1-1; 9 nucleotides match TRBD1. The germline gives CDR1 SGDLS, CDR2 YYNGEE. The CDR3 is made up of 16 amino acids. V dropped 4 bases and J dropped 0; count of bases not matched to a gene: 7. CDR3 nucleotide sequence: TGTGCCAGCAGCACCGGGACAGGGCCAATGAACACTGAAGCTTTCTTT. Translated: CASSTGTGPMNTEAFF.

This chain connects TRBV11-2 to TRBJ2-1, with 9 bases fitting TRBD1. Germline V gene lookup returns CDR1 SGHAT and CDR2 FQNNGV. V gave up 5 bases and J gave up 5 bases; unmatched junction bases: 7. The length of the CDR3 is 15 residues. The CDR3 spells CASSPGQGSHNEQFF. CDR3 sequence (DNA): TGTGCCAGCAGCCCCGGACAGGGGTCCCACAATGAGCAGTTCTTC. Based on the CDR3 plus reference TRBV11-2 and TRBJ2-1, the full variable domain is EAGVAQSPRYKIIEKRQSVAFWCNPISGHATLYWYQQILGQGPKLLIQFQNNGVVDDSQLPKDRFSAERLKGVDSTLKIQPAKLEDSAVYLCASSPGQGSHNEQFFGPGTRLTVL.

Here the CDR3 reads CASRGTGATEAFF. CDR3 DNA: TGTGCCAGCAGGGGGACAGGGGCGACTGAAGCTTTCTTT. The chain recombines TRBV2 with TRBJ1-1, with 10 bases fitting TRBD1. Germline V gene sequence: CDR1 SNHLY, CDR2 FYNNEI. The CDR3 sequence is 13 residues long. V lost 6 bases and J lost 5; bases outside the gene matches: 3.

V and J are TRBV30 and TRBJ1-1; D is unresolved. The CDR3 length is 13 residues. Germline-derived CDR1 and CDR2 are GTSNPN and SVGIG (reference sequence). Trimming removed 5 bases from V and 4 bases from J, with 14 bases in between. DNA of the CDR3: TGTGCCTGGTCTGAGATGCTACTCACTGAAGCTTTCTTT. Protein sequence: CAWSEMLLTEAFF.

The J gene is TRBJ2-7, the V gene TRBV4-2, with 9 bases aligning to TRBD2. From germline, CDR1 is LGHNA and CDR2 YNFKEQ. The CDR3 has 18 residues. With 0 bases clipped from V and 6 bases from J, the junction kept 15 bases outside the gene matches. This chain's CDR3 is CASSQDWIAGEKKGEQYF. The CDR3 region has the DNA TGTGCCAGCAGCCAAGATTGGATAGCGGGAGAGAAAAAGGGCGAGCAGTACTTC.

The V gene is TRBV19, the J gene TRBJ2-2; weak D call: TRBD2 (5 bases). The V gene lost 9 bases and the J gene lost 1 base, with 15 bases spanning the gap. This CDR3 comprises 15 residues. The germline V gene has CDR1 LNHDA and CDR2 SQIVND (reference sequence). The CDR3 sequence is CASAIGGGNTGELFF. DNA of the CDR3: TGTGCCAGCGCCATAGGAGGAGGGAACACCGGGGAGCTGTTTTTT.

The chain has TRBV21-1 and TRBJ2-7; the table's D call of TRBD2 was not tested on the DNA. TRBV21-1 is designated a pseudogene. The CDR3 has 15 residues. The chain's CDR3 is CASSKGGGQFCEQYF. The CDR3 nucleotides read TGTGCCAGCAGCAAAGGGGGAGGTCAGTTCTGCGAGCAGTACTTC.

The chain couples TRBV5-1 to TRBJ2-3, with TRBD1 matching over 8 bases. With V trimmed by 2 bases and J by 2 bases, 7 bases remained unmatched. The germline gives CDR1 SGHRS, CDR2 YFSETQ. This CDR3 is 16 amino acids long. The CDR3 protein is CASSFLTGVLTDTQYF. The CDR3 bases are TGCGCCAGCAGCTTTCTGACAGGGGTCCTCACAGATACGCAGTATTTT. Variable domain in full (rest from reference TRBV5-1 and TRBJ2-3): KAGVTQTPRYLIKTRGQQVTLSCSPISGHRSVSWYQQTPGQGLQFLFEYFSETQRNKGNFPGRFSGRQFSNSRSEMNVSTLELGDSALYLCASSFLTGVLTDTQYFGPGTRLTVL.

This chain joins TRBV10-3 and TRBJ1-2; no clear D gene. Germline V gives CDR1 ENHRY, CDR2 SYGVKD. V was shortened by 7 bases and J by 2 bases, with 11 bases between the two germline ends. The CDR3 sequence is 13 residues long. As DNA, the CDR3 is TGTGCCATCACCCTCACAGAAAACTATGGCTACACCTTC. As protein: CAITLTENYGYTF.

The CDR3 here is CAISGGARGGTSGANVLTF. The CDR3 coding sequence is TGTGCCATCAGCGGCGGGGCACGAGGCGGCACCTCTGGGGCCAACGTCCTGACTTTC. The chain joins TRBV10-3 to TRBJ2-6; possible D gene TRBD2, 6 bases. This CDR3 comprises 19 residues. Germline assignment: CDR1 ENHRY and CDR2 SYGVKD. V dropped 6 bases and J dropped 0 bases, with 21 bases sitting between them.

The chain has TRBV11-3 and TRBJ2-7; 11 bases fit TRBD2. The CDR3 consists of 14 residues. Germline CDR1 reads SGHNT; CDR2 reads YENEEA. V was pared by 5 bases and J by 2 bases, with 2 bases of the junction left unmatched. The CDR3 region is CASSLAGGPYEQYF. Written as DNA, the CDR3 is TGTGCCAGCAGCCTAGCGGGAGGACCCTACGAGCAGTACTTC.

A single count supports this clone. This chain joins TRBV2 and TRBJ1-2; D gene unclear. This CDR3 is built from 13 residues. Deletions cut 8 bases from V and 7 bases from J, with 17 bases between. In germline, CDR1 is SNHLY, CDR2 FYNNEI. The CDR3 region is CASAPESIRGYTF. As DNA, the CDR3 is TGTGCCAGCGCCCCCGAGAGCATTCGTGGCTACACCTTC.

The chain uses TRBV19 and TRBJ1-5; 8 bases line up with TRBD1. The CDR3 is 13 amino acids. In germline, CDR1 is LNHDA, CDR2 SQIVND (reference sequence). After removal of 5 bases from V and 7 bases from J, the junction contained 4 bases not matched to a gene. The CDR3 region has the DNA TGTGCCAGTAGTCGACAGGGGTGGCAGCCCCAGCATTTT. It codes for CASSRQGWQPQHF.

This chain links TRBV21-1 with TRBJ2-7; the D segment call TRBD1 is taken from the table without a DNA check. TRBV21-1 is an annotated pseudogene. The CDR3 runs to 16 residues. In DNA, the CDR3 is TGTGCCAGCAGCATTGGGGGCAGGGGGCGGACGTGCGAGCAGTACTTC. Amino acids: CASSIGGRGRTCEQYF.

The chain uses TRBV30 and TRBJ2-2; 8 positions match TRBD2. This CDR3 spans 17 amino acids. The V segment lost 5 bases and the J segment 4 bases; nucleotides outside the gene matches: 15. Germline V gene lookup returns CDR1 GTSNPN and CDR2 SVGIG (reference sequence). The CDR3 protein is CAWHPGRISGVTGELFF. Written as DNA, the CDR3 is TGTGCCTGGCACCCCGGTCGGATTAGCGGGGTCACCGGGGAGCTGTTTTTT.

The chain combines TRBV5-4 with TRBJ1-1, with 8 bases fitting TRBD1. J lost 1 base, V lost 2 bases, and 4 bases had no gene match. The germline V gene encodes CDR1 SGHNT and CDR2 YYREEE (reference sequence). This CDR3 contains 15 residues. The CDR3 sequence: CASSFSGTGNTEAFF. The CDR3 DNA is TGTGCCAGCAGCTTTTCCGGGACAGGGAACACTGAAGCTTTCTTT.

V is TRBV27 and J is TRBJ2-7; 7 nucleotides agree with TRBD2. CDR1 is MNHEY and CDR2 is SMNVEV in the germline V gene (reference sequence). Trimming took 3 bases from V and 2 from J; bases not matched to a gene: 7. CDR3 length equals 15 residues. The CDR3 loop reads CASSFVPSGAYEQYF. CDR3 bases: TGTGCCAGCAGTTTTGTTCCTAGCGGAGCCTACGAGCAGTACTTC.

The V call is TRBV30, the J call TRBJ2-4, with a tentative D call TRBD2 (7 bases). Germline V gene data show CDR1 as GTSNPN and CDR2 as SVGIG (reference sequence). The germline V and J ends were trimmed by 0 bases and 1 base, with 16 bases remaining between them. This CDR3 spans 17 amino acids. The chain's CDR3 is CAWSVQQGGGAKNIQYF. DNA for the CDR3: TGTGCCTGGAGTGTACAGCAAGGGGGAGGGGCCAAAAACATTCAGTACTTC.

The chain employs TRBV27 and TRBJ2-5; D may be TRBD2 (6 bases). With 7 bases removed from V and 1 base from J, the gap between germline ends came to 22 bases. This CDR3 comprises 17 residues. Germline CDR1 MNHEY, CDR2 SMNVEV (reference sequence). CDR3 amino acids: CASTPLRGGDVQETQYF. In nucleotides, the CDR3 is TGTGCCAGCACCCCCCTGCGAGGCGGGGACGTCCAAGAGACCCAGTACTTC.

The chain has TRBV5-8 and TRBJ2-7, with D possibly being TRBD1 (6 bases). V lost 0 bases to trimming and J lost 4 bases, with 20 bases between them. This CDR3 is 17 amino acids long. Germline assignment: CDR1 SGHTS and CDR2 YDEGEE. The CDR3 DNA follows: TGTGCCAGCAGCTTGGCCCCAGGGGTCAATCAACCTTACGAGCAGTACTTC. It is translated as CASSLAPGVNQPYEQYF.

The rearrangement joins TRBV10-3 to TRBJ2-1; 7 bases are shared with TRBD2. V was pared by 9 bases and J by 8 bases, with 13 bases of the junction left unmatched. This CDR3 comprises 14 residues. The germline V gene has CDR1 ENHRY and CDR2 SYGVKD. The chain's CDR3 is CAIGPAGRLDEQFF. DNA for the CDR3: TGTGCCATAGGCCCGGCCGGGAGGCTCGATGAGCAGTTCTTC.

The genes are TRBV7-2 and TRBJ1-5; D gene uncertain. The CDR3 is made up of 13 amino acids. Germline V gene data show CDR1 as SGHTA and CDR2 as FQGNSA. Deletions cut 1 base from V and 9 bases from J, with 10 bases between. Here the CDR3 DNA reads TGTGCCAGCAGCTTAGGCCGGGAACGGCCCCAGCATTTT. Amino acids: CASSLGRERPQHF.

The chain is built from TRBV7-2 and TRBJ2-1; possible D gene TRBD2, 6 bases. Germline V CDR1 and CDR2: SGHTA, FQGNSA. The CDR3 spans 15 residues. V gave up 2 bases and J gave up 8 bases, with 16 bases separating them. As DNA, the CDR3 is TGTGCCAGCAGCTTATCACCGGGAGTTGGGTATGAGCAGTTCTTC. Translation gives CASSLSPGVGYEQFF.